One and the same sample provided the 29 T cell receptor beta chains below, sequenced in a study of T cell responses to AZD1222 COVID-19 vaccine. Assay used: immunoSEQ multiplex PCR; TCRdb lists only in-frame clones, some missing. The table has 85,000 to 120,000 clones, roughly 87% seen once. The sequencing here drew on peripheral blood, taken 28 days after the second AZD1222 dose. The origin of the receptors is an adult who received the AZD1222 COVID-19 vaccine.

The chain employs TRBV7-8 and TRBJ2-3; D remains unclear. Germline CDR1 reads SGHVS; CDR2 reads FQNEAQ. The CDR3 is 14 residues long. Trimming cost V 5 bases and J 3 bases, with 12 bases left between them. The CDR3 DNA sequence: TGTGCCAGCAGCCCAGGTTTGGAGACAGATACGCAGTATTTT. This codes for CASSPGLETDTQYF.

The CDR3 DNA reads TGTGCCAGCAGCCAAGTCCCCATGAACACTGAAGCTTTCTTT. Its translation: CASSQVPMNTEAFF. This chain links TRBV14 with TRBJ1-1, with D uncertain. The length of the CDR3 is 14 residues. In germline, CDR1 is SGHDN, CDR2 FVKESK. V lost 1 base and J lost 0, with 6 bases in between.

The V and J genes are TRBV3-1 (or the pseudogene TRBV3-2) and TRBJ2-7; D gene unclear. CDR1 LGHDT and CDR2 YNNKEL come from the germline V gene (reference sequence). Trimming stripped 4 bases from V and 0 bases from J, with 4 bases between. There are 12 residues in the CDR3. The CDR3 protein is CASSRSSYEQYF. Here the CDR3 DNA reads TGTGCCAGCAGCCGAAGCTCCTACGAGCAGTACTTC.

The chain carries TRBV6-4 and TRBJ1-1; 11 nucleotides agree with TRBD1. Germline CDR1 and CDR2: MRHNA and SNTAGT. CDR3 length: 14 amino acids. J gave up 4 bases and V 3 bases, and 1 base lay outside the gene matches. CDR3 nucleotide sequence: TGTGCCAGCAGTGAGGGGACAGGGGGCACTGAAGCTTTCTTT. Encoded protein: CASSEGTGGTEAFF.

V gene TRBV7-9 combines with J gene TRBJ2-1, with a tentative D call TRBD1 (5 bases). This CDR3 is 12 amino acids long. Germline V lookup: CDR1 SEHNR, CDR2 FQNEAQ (reference sequence). V lost 2 bases, J lost 13 bases, and 12 bases lay in between. The CDR3 loop reads CASSLPPGQQFF. CDR3 sequence (DNA): TGTGCCAGCAGCTTACCTCCCGGACAACAGTTCTTC.

The genes are TRBV27 and TRBJ2-6; 10 bases fit TRBD1. The V segment lost 4 bases and the J segment 0 bases; nucleotides outside the gene matches: 12. The CDR3 has 20 residues. Looked up from germline, CDR1 is MNHEY and CDR2 is SMNVEV (reference sequence). DNA for the CDR3: TGTGCCAGCAGTTCCCCCACTGGGGGACAGGGGTTCTCTGGGGCCAACGTCCTGACTTTC. Its protein product is CASSSPTGGQGFSGANVLTF.

The V and J genes are TRBV7-6 and TRBJ2-2, with D possibly matching TRBD2 (5 bases). The CDR3 is made up of 14 amino acids. Per germline, CDR1 SGHVS and CDR2 FNYEAQ. V was trimmed by 5 bases and J by 6 bases, leaving 13 bases between them. CDR3 coding DNA: TGTGCCAGCAGCGCTAGCACGGCCGCCGGGGAGCTGTTTTTT. It translates to CASSASTAAGELFF.

The chain employs TRBV11-2 and TRBJ2-5; D may be TRBD2 (6 bases). V lost 3 bases to trimming and J lost 2 bases, with 13 bases between them. This CDR3 spans 15 amino acids. Germline V CDR1 and CDR2: SGHAT, FQNNGV. CDR3 sequence reads: CASSLTGGRQETQYF. In nucleotides, the CDR3 is TGTGCCAGCAGCTTGACCGGGGGTAGACAAGAGACCCAGTACTTC.

The CDR3 spells CASSTSGGAVDTQYF. The CDR3 DNA is TGTGCCAGCAGCACTAGCGGGGGGGCCGTGGATACGCAGTATTTT. J is TRBJ2-3 and V is TRBV9, with TRBD2 identical over 13 bases. The CDR3 is made up of 15 amino acids. Trimming removed 4 bases from V and 6 bases from J; junction bases left unmatched: 5. Germline V CDR1 and CDR2: SGDLS, YYNGEE.

This clone ranks as medium-sized. CDR3 amino acids: CASSPNGGYNQPQHF. CDR3 sequence (DNA): TGTGCCAGCAGCCCCAACGGGGGGTACAATCAGCCCCAGCATTTT. This chain links TRBV5-6 with TRBJ1-5, with D maybe TRBD1 (5 bases). Per the germline V gene, CDR1 is SGHDT and CDR2 is YYEEEE. The CDR3 covers 15 residues. The V end was cut by 4 bases, the J end by 3 bases, with 14 bases between.

The V call is TRBV13, the J call TRBJ1-2; no definite D call. The CDR3 has 12 amino acids. In germline, CDR1 is PRHDT, CDR2 FYEKMQ (reference sequence). Trimming left V 1 base short and J 8 bases short, with 8 bases between. CDR3 coding DNA: TGTGCCAGCAGCTTAGCAGGACCCGGCTACACCTTC. Protein: CASSLAGPGYTF.

This chain links TRBV5-1 with TRBJ1-4, with a possible D match to TRBD1 (5 bases). Deletions cut 6 bases from V and 8 bases from J, with 17 bases between. The germline gives CDR1 SGHRS, CDR2 YFSETQ. CDR3 length: 14 residues. The CDR3 loop is CASNPGLEGEKLFF. The CDR3 coding sequence is TGCGCCAGCAACCCGGGACTCGAGGGCGAAAAACTGTTTTTT.

The chain couples TRBV7-2 to TRBJ2-7; perhaps D is TRBD1 or TRBD2 (5 bases each). V dropped 1 base and J dropped 9 bases, with 19 bases sitting between them. Per the germline V gene, CDR1 is SGHTA and CDR2 is FQGNSA. The CDR3 has 15 residues. CDR3 DNA: TGTGCCAGCAGCTTAGTCCCAGGTGGGACGGCAGGGCAGTACTTC. Its protein product is CASSLVPGGTAGQYF.

In its sample, this clone is medium-sized. The chain couples TRBV6-4 to TRBJ2-2; D gene ambiguous. The germline CDR1 and CDR2 sequences are MRHNA and SNTAGT. V was trimmed by 2 bases and J by 3 bases, leaving 4 bases between them. The length of the CDR3 is 13 residues. CDR3 loop: CASSDRDTGELFF. In DNA form, the CDR3 reads TGTGCCAGCAGTGACAGGGACACCGGGGAGCTGTTTTTT.

The chain combines TRBV18 with TRBJ1-2, with TRBD1 as a possible D gene (6 bases). Germline CDR1 KGHSH, CDR2 LQKENI. V was pared by 6 bases and J by 4 bases, with 15 bases between. The CDR3 has 14 amino acids. The CDR3 here is CASSSALQGYGYTF. The CDR3 DNA reads as TGTGCCAGCTCTTCCGCGTTACAGGGCTATGGCTACACCTTC.

The J gene is TRBJ2-1, the V gene TRBV9; D not resolved. The V gene's germline CDR1 is SGDLS and CDR2 YYNGEE. The CDR3 runs 14 residues. V was pared by 4 bases and J by 5 bases, with 13 bases between. In DNA form, the CDR3 reads TGTGCCAGCAGCCCGAGGACGCAAAACAATGAGCAGTTCTTC. It codes for CASSPRTQNNEQFF.

V usage is TRBV19 and J usage is TRBJ1-6, with D maybe TRBD1 (6 bases). Germline V gene data show CDR1 as LNHDA and CDR2 as SQIVND (reference sequence). This CDR3 is 12 amino acids long. Trimming took off 5 bases at V and 16 bases at J, with 15 bases between the two ends. The CDR3 DNA reads TGTGCCAGTAGTGGATCCGGGACAAGGCTCCACTTT. It specifies CASSGSGTRLHF. Full variable domain (rest looked up from reference TRBV19 and TRBJ1-6): DGGITQSPKYLFRKEGQNVTLSCEQNLNHDAMYWYRQDPGQGLRLIYYSQIVNDFQKGDIAEGYSVSREKKESFPLTVTSAQKNPTAFYLCASSGSGTRLHFGNGTRLTVT.

This chain joins TRBV2 and TRBJ2-7; TRBD1 aligns across 9 bases. Germline V gene lookup returns CDR1 SNHLY and CDR2 FYNNEI. The length of the CDR3 is 14 residues. With V trimmed by 6 bases and J by 4 bases, 7 bases remained unmatched. CDR3 nucleotide sequence: TGTGCCAGCAGAGACACAGGGGGCCGGTACGAGCAGTACTTC. Protein product: CASRDTGGRYEQYF.

V usage is TRBV9 and J usage is TRBJ2-2, with TRBD1 as a possible D gene (5 bases). V was trimmed by 0 bases and J by 3 bases, leaving 15 bases between them. The CDR3 runs to 17 residues. Germline CDR1 reads SGDLS; CDR2 reads YYNGEE. The DNA of the CDR3 is TGTGCCAGCAGCGTAGGGGGCCATAGCCGCTACACCGGGGAGCTGTTTTTT. Translation gives CASSVGGHSRYTGELFF.

This clone has only a few counts. The J gene is TRBJ2-3, the V gene TRBV5-4; D not certain. V was trimmed by 0 bases and J by 1 base, leaving 6 bases between them. This CDR3 contains 14 residues. Germline assignment: CDR1 SGHNT and CDR2 YYREEE (reference sequence). As DNA, the CDR3 is TGTGCCAGCAGCTTGGGAGGCGGCACAGATACGCAGTATTTT. Translated: CASSLGGGTDTQYF.

The chain uses TRBV11-2 and TRBJ2-7; perhaps TRBD1 as D (5 bases). The CDR3 is made up of 15 amino acids. The V end lost 0 bases, the J end lost 1 base, and 10 bases lay between the germline ends. CDR1 and CDR2 (germline): SGHAT, FQNNGV. CDR3 DNA sequence: TGTGCCAGCAGCTTAGATCCAGGGAAATCCTACGAGCAGTACTTC. This translates into CASSLDPGKSYEQYF.

The chain uses TRBV7-6 and TRBJ1-4; tentative D call: TRBD1 (5 bases). The CDR3 runs to 13 residues. Trimming shortened V by 5 bases and J by 11 bases, and 15 bases separated the two germline ends. Germline loops: CDR1 SGHVS, CDR2 FNYEAQ. The CDR3 is CASSTNRGEKLFF. The CDR3 region has the DNA TGTGCCAGCAGCACCAACCGGGGGGAGAAACTGTTTTTT.

The chain couples TRBV7-2 to TRBJ1-1, with D perhaps TRBD1 (6 bases). The V end was cut by 1 base, the J end by 3 bases, with 18 bases between. The CDR3 covers 17 residues. The V gene's germline CDR1 is SGHTA and CDR2 FQGNSA. As DNA, the CDR3 is TGTGCCAGCAGCTTAGGGCCACCGGGGGGCGCGGACACTGAAGCTTTCTTT. This encodes CASSLGPPGGADTEAFF.

The CDR3 region has the DNA TGTGCCAGCAGTTCATCAGGGAATGAGCAGTTCTTC. Translating gives CASSSSGNEQFF. J is TRBJ2-1 and V is TRBV27, with TRBD1 as a possible D gene (5 bases). Between the trimmed V and J ends, which lost 4 bases and 7 bases, there was a span of 8 bases. CDR1 MNHEY and CDR2 SMNVEV come from the germline V gene (reference sequence). The CDR3 loop spans 12 amino acids.

This clone appeared once. The chain uses TRBV5-8 and TRBJ1-2; D remains ambiguous. Per germline, CDR1 SGHTS and CDR2 YDEGEE. V gave up 0 bases and J gave up 3 bases, with 9 bases separating them. The length of the CDR3 is 14 residues. The CDR3 nucleotides are TGTGCCAGCAGCTTGGGGAGTTCATACTATGGCTACACCTTC. Translation gives CASSLGSSYYGYTF.

The CDR3 here is CASSYDSNQPQHF. Here the CDR3 DNA reads TGTGCCAGCAGTTACGATAGCAATCAGCCCCAGCATTTT. The rearrangement joins TRBV6-5 to TRBJ1-5; D unclear. The CDR3 contains 13 residues. Trimming removed 2 bases from V and 0 bases from J, with 2 bases in between. Per the germline V gene, CDR1 is MNHEY and CDR2 is SVGAGI.

The chain employs TRBV27 and TRBJ2-2; D gene ambiguous. CDR1 and CDR2 (germline): MNHEY, SMNVEV (reference sequence). Trimming cost V 5 bases and J 9 bases, with 13 bases left between them. The CDR3 consists of 13 residues. The CDR3 DNA sequence: TGTGCCAGCAGTCCCTCAGGAATGAGGGAGCTGTTTTTT. Translation: CASSPSGMRELFF.

This clone has a handful of counts. CDR3 in DNA: TGTGCCAGCAGCTCTCCGAGTGAGACCCAGTACTTC. Residues: CASSSPSETQYF. V gene TRBV11-1 combines with J gene TRBJ2-5; no clear D gene. The CDR3 is 12 amino acids. Trimming left V 4 bases short and J 5 bases short, with 8 bases between. CDR1 is SGHAT and CDR2 is FQDESV in the germline V gene (reference sequence). Complete variable domain (other parts from reference TRBV11-1 and TRBJ2-5): EAEVAQSPRYKITEKSQAVAFWCDPISGHATLYWYRQILGQGPELLVQFQDESVVDDSQLPKDRFSAERLKGVDSTLKIQPAELGDSAMYLCASSSPSETQYFGPGTRLLVL.

The rearrangement links TRBV7-8 to TRBJ2-5; 8 bases are shared with TRBD1. The CDR3 spans 15 residues. Unmatched junction bases numbered 11, after V lost 4 bases and J lost 7 bases. CDR1 SGHVS and CDR2 FQNEAQ come from the germline V gene. As DNA, the CDR3 is TGTGCCAGCAGCTCACGACAGGGGTGGTCGGGGACCCAGTACTTC. Amino acids: CASSSRQGWSGTQYF.